This T cell receptor beta chain was captured by sequencing in a study of cytomegalovirus exposure and HLA in healthy donors. PCR involved 60 Vbeta and 13 Jbeta primers. Assay: immunoSEQ multiplex PCR; the TCRdb copy retains only in-frame clones and omits some. The sample has about 140,000 clones, 8.9% seen once; the top ten hold roughly 6.4%. There are a few counts of this clone. The sample comprised PBMCs. The clonotype was recovered from a woman between 40 and 50 years old in good health and CMV-seropositive.

CDR3 loop: CASSPDPAGFEQYF. CDR3 nucleotides: TGCGCCAGCAGCCCGGACCCGGCGGGCTTCGAGCAGTACTTC. V and J are TRBV5-1 and TRBJ2-7, with D maybe TRBD2 (5 bases). The CDR3 contains 14 residues. V lost 4 bases, J lost 6 bases, and 17 bases lay in between. Germline V gene data show CDR1 as SGHRS and CDR2 as YFSETQ.